A selection of T cell receptor beta chains follows, all from one sample in a study of blood T cell repertoires in COVID-19. Only in-frame clones appear in the TCRdb table, and some are missing; sequencing was by immunoSEQ multiplex PCR. The table includes about 330,000 clones, about 90% detected once. The sequencing sample was made of PBMCs or T cells enriched from blood (not recorded which). The receptors were gathered from a woman aged 25-40 years who had recovered from COVID-19. Each CDR3 is given with its conserved first and last residue. A D gene is named only where the DNA matches it firmly. The listing skips clone size in some rows; elsewhere it reads once, few, many or a size class.

j_gene: TRBJ1-6; d_gene: TRBD1; v_gene: TRBV7-9; abundance: -; CDR3nt: TGTGCCAGCAACTATGGGACAGGAGATTCACCCCTCCACTTT; CDR3aa: CASNYGTGDSPLHF
j_gene: TRBJ2-1; d_gene: TRBD2; v_gene: TRBV6-2/TRBV6-3; abundance: -; CDR3nt: TGTGCCAGCAGTTACAGCGGGGGGGCCGGCAATGAGCAGTTCTTC; CDR3aa: CASSYSGGAGNEQFF
j_gene: TRBJ2-2; d_gene: TRBD2; v_gene: TRBV6-2/TRBV6-3; abundance: -; CDR3nt: TGTGCCAGCAGTCGGACTAGCGGGGGGACCGGGGAGCTGTTTTTT; CDR3aa: CASSRTSGGTGELFF
j_gene: TRBJ1-1; d_gene: TRBD1; v_gene: TRBV7-9; abundance: -; CDR3nt: TGTGCCAGCAGCTTAGCTACAGGGGGCACTGAAGCTTTCTTT; CDR3aa: CASSLATGGTEAFF
j_gene: TRBJ2-1; d_gene: TRBD1; v_gene: TRBV18; abundance: -; CDR3nt: TGTGCCAGCTCACCACCGGGACAGGGAGGGGGTGAGCAGTTCTTC; CDR3aa: CASSPPGQGGGEQFF
j_gene: TRBJ1-2; d_gene: TRBD1; v_gene: TRBV4-3; abundance: -; CDR3nt: TGCGCCAGCAGCCAAGATCCGGGGTTGACAGGGGGCGCTGGCTACACCTTC; CDR3aa: CASSQDPGLTGGAGYTF
j_gene: TRBJ2-7; d_gene: TRBD1; v_gene: TRBV6-2/TRBV6-3; abundance: -; CDR3nt: TGTGCCAGCAGTTCACGCTCGACAGGGGTGGCCTACGAGCAGTACTTC; CDR3aa: CASSSRSTGVAYEQYF
j_gene: TRBJ1-1; d_gene: -; v_gene: TRBV7-9; abundance: -; CDR3nt: TGTGCCAGCAGCTCCGGACAGCATTTGAACACTGAAGCTTTCTTT; CDR3aa: CASSSGQHLNTEAFF
j_gene: TRBJ1-3; d_gene: -; v_gene: TRBV7-2; abundance: -; CDR3nt: TGTGCCAGCAGCTTAGACAGGGCCCTCTCTGGAAACACCATATATTTT; CDR3aa: CASSLDRALSGNTIYF
j_gene: TRBJ2-7; d_gene: -; v_gene: TRBV10-2; abundance: -; CDR3nt: TGCGCCAGCAGTGAGCTGTACGAGCAGTACTTC; CDR3aa: CASSELYEQYF
j_gene: TRBJ1-2; d_gene: TRBD1; v_gene: TRBV6-5; abundance: -; CDR3nt: TGTGCCAGCAGCGTGGGACAGGGGGGAGGCTACACCTTC; CDR3aa: CASSVGQGGGYTF
j_gene: TRBJ2-7; d_gene: -; v_gene: TRBV7-3; abundance: once; CDR3nt: TGTGCCAGCAGTTACCTGCGGGCGTCTAGCTCCTACGAGCAGTACTTC; CDR3aa: CASSYLRASSSYEQYF
j_gene: TRBJ2-5; d_gene: TRBD2; v_gene: TRBV5-1; abundance: -; CDR3nt: TGCGCCAGCAGCTTGCAACTAGCGGGGGGGGAACAGTACTTC; CDR3aa: CASSLQLAGGEQYF
j_gene: TRBJ1-1; d_gene: -; v_gene: TRBV4-1; abundance: -; CDR3nt: TGCGCCAGCAGCCCCAGGGATCCAAGAATGAACACTGAAGCTTTCTTT; CDR3aa: CASSPRDPRMNTEAFF
j_gene: TRBJ1-5; d_gene: -; v_gene: TRBV5-6; abundance: -; CDR3nt: TGTGCCAGCAGCTTTTACTCGGGTACTCAGCCCCAGCATTTT; CDR3aa: CASSFYSGTQPQHF
j_gene: TRBJ1-5; d_gene: -; v_gene: TRBV19; abundance: -; CDR3nt: TGTGCCAGTAGTACCGCCCCGGAGCAGCCCCAGCATTTT; CDR3aa: CASSTAPEQPQHF